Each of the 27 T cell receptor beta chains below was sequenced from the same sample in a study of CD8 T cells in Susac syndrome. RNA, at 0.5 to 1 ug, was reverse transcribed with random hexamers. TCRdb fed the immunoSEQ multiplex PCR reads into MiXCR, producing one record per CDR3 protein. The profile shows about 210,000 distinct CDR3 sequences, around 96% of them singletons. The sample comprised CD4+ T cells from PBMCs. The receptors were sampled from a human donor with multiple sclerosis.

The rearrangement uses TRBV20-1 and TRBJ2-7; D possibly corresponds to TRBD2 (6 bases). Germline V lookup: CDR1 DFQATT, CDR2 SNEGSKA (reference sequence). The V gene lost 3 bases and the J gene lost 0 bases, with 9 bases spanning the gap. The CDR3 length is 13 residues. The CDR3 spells CSARGLHSYEQYF. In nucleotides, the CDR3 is TGCAGTGCTAGGGGACTCCACTCCTACGAGCAGTACTTC.

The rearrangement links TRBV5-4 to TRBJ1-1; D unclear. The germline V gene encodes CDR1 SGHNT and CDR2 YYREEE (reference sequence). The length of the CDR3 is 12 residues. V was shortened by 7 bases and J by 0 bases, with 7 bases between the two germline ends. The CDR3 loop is CASGPMNTEAFF. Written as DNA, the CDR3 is TGTGCCAGCGGTCCTATGAACACTGAAGCTTTCTTT.

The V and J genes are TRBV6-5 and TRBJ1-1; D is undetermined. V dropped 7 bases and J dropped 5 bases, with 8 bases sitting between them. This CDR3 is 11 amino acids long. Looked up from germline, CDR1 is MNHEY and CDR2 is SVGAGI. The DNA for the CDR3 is TGTGCCAGCATTCTCCGGACTGAAGCTTTCTTT. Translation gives CASILRTEAFF.

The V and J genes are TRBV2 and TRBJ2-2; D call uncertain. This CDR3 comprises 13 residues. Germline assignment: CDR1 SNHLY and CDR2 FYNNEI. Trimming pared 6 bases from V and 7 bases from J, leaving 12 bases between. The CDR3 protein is CASRGPYVGELFF. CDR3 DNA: TGTGCCAGCAGGGGTCCGTACGTCGGGGAGCTGTTTTTT.

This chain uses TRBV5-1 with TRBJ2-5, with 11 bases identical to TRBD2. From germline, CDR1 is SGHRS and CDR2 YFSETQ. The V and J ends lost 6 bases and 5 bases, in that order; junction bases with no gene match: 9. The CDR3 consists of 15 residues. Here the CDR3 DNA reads TGCGCCAGCAAGGGTAGCGGGAGGGCCGGGGAGACCCAGTACTTC. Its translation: CASKGSGRAGETQYF.

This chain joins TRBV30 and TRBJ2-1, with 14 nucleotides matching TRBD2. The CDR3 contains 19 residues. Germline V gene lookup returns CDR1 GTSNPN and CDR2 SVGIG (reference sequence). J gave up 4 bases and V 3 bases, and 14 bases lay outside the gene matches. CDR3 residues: CAWSARPEGLAGVYNEQFF. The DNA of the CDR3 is TGTGCCTGGAGCGCTCGCCCCGAGGGACTAGCGGGAGTATACAATGAGCAGTTCTTC.

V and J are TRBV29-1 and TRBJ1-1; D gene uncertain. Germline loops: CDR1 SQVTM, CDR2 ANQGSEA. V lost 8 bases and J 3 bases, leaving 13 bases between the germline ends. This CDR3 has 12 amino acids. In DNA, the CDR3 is TGCAGCCTGAGATCCGGGGACACTGAAGCTTTCTTT. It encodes CSLRSGDTEAFF.

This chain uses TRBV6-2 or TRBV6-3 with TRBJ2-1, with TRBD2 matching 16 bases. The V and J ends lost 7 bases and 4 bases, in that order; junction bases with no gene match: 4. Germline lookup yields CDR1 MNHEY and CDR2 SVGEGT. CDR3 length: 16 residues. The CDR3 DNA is TGTGCCAGCACCGGGACTAGCGGGAGGGGGTACAATGAGCAGTTCTTC. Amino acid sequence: CASTGTSGRGYNEQFF.

In DNA, the CDR3 is TGTGCCAGCAGCTTAGTGGTAAGCGGCACCCTCGAGCAGTACTTC. The encoded protein is CASSLVVSGTLEQYF. The gene calls are TRBV7-2 and TRBJ2-7; the D gene is possibly TRBD2 (5 bases). Trimming cost V 1 base and J 6 bases, with 16 bases left between them. This CDR3 has 15 residues. Germline CDR1 reads SGHTA; CDR2 reads FQGNSA.

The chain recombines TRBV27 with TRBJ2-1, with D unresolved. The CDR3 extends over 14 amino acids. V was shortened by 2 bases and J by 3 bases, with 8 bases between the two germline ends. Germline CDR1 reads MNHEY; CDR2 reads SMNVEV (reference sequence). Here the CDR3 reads CASSLRGYYNEQFF. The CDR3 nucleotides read TGTGCCAGCAGTTTAAGAGGCTACTACAATGAGCAGTTCTTC.

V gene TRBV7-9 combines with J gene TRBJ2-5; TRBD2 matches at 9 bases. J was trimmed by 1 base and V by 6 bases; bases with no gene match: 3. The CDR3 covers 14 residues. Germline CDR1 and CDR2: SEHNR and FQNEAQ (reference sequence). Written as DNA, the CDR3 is TGTGCCAGCAGTGAAGCGGGAGGCCAAGAGACCCAGTACTTC. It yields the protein CASSEAGGQETQYF.

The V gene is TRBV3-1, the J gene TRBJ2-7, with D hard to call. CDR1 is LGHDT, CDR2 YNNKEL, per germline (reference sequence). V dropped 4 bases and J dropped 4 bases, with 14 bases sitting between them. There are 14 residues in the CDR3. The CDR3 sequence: CASSLASTLYEQYF. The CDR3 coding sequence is TGTGCCAGCAGCCTGGCGTCGACACTTTACGAGCAGTACTTC.

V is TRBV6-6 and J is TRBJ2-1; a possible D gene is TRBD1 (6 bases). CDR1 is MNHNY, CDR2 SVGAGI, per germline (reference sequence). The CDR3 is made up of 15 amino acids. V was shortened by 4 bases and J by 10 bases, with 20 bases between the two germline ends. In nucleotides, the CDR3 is TGTGCCAGCAGTTCCAGGGGCGGAGGTGCCAGAGAGCAGTTCTTC. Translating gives CASSSRGGGAREQFF.

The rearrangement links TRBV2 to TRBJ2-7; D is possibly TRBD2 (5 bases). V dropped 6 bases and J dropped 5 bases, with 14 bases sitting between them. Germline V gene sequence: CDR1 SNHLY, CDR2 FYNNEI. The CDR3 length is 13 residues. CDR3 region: CASRTGGPHEQYF. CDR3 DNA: TGTGCCAGCAGGACCGGCGGGCCCCACGAGCAGTACTTC.

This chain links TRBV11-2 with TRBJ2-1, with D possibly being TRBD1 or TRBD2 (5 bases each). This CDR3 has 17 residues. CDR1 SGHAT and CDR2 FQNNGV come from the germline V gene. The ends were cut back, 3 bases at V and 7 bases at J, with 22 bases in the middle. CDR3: CASSLGTAKRVQNEQFF. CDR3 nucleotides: TGTGCCAGCAGCTTGGGGACGGCAAAGAGGGTACAGAATGAGCAGTTCTTC.

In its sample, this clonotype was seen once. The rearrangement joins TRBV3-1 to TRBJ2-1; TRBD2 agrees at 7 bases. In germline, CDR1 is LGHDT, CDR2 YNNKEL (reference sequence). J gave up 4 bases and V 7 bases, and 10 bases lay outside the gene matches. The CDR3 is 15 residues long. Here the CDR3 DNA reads TGTGCCAGCACCCTGGGGGGGAGCAGATACAATGAGCAGTTCTTC. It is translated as CASTLGGSRYNEQFF.

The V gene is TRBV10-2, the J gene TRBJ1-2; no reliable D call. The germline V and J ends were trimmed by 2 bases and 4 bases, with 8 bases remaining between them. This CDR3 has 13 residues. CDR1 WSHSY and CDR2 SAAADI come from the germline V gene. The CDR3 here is CASSEDSFYGYTF. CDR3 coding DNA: TGCGCCAGCAGTGAGGATTCCTTCTATGGCTACACCTTC.

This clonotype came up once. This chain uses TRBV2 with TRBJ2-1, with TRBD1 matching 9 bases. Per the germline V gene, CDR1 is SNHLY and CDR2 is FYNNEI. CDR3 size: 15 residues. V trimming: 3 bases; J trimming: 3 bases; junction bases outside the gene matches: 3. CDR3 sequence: CASSDLGQGYNEQFF. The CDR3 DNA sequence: TGTGCCAGCAGTGATTTGGGACAGGGCTACAATGAGCAGTTCTTC.

CDR3 bases: TGTGCCAGCAGCCCCCAGTGGCTCGGGGAGCTGTTTTTT. This codes for CASSPQWLGELFF. The V call is TRBV11-2, the J call TRBJ2-2; D is undetermined. Germline V gives CDR1 SGHAT, CDR2 FQNNGV. The CDR3 is 13 residues long. V was shortened by 5 bases and J by 7 bases, with 11 bases between the two germline ends.

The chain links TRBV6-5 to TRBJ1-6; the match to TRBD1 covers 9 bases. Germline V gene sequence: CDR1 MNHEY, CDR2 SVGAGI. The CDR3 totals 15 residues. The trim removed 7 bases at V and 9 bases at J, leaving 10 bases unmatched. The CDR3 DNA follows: TGTGCCAGCACCCGGACTCGGGACAGGGCTTCACCCCTCCACTTT. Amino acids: CASTRTRDRASPLHF.

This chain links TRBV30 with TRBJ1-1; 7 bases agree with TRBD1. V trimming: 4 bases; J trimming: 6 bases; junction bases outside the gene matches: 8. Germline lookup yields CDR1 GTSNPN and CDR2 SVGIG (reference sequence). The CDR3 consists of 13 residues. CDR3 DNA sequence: TGTGCCTGGAAAGTTACAGGGGTCGCTGAAGCTTTCTTT. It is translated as CAWKVTGVAEAFF.

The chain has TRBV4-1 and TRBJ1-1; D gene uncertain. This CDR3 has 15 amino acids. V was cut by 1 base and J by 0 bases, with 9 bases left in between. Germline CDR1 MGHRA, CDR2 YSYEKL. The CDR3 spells CASSQVGPVNTEAFF. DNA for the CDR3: TGCGCCAGCAGCCAAGTTGGACCGGTGAACACTGAAGCTTTCTTT.

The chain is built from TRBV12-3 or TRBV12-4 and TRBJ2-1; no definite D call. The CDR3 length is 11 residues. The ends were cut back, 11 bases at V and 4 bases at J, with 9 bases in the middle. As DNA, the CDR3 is TGTGCCTCGGAGAGATACAATGAGCAGTTCTTC. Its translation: CASERYNEQFF.

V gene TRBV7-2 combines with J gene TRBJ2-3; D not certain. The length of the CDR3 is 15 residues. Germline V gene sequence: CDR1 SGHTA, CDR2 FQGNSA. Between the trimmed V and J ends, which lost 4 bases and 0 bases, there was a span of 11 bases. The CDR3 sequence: CASSSDPGSTDTQYF. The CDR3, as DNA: TGTGCCAGCAGCTCAGACCCGGGTAGCACAGATACGCAGTATTTT.

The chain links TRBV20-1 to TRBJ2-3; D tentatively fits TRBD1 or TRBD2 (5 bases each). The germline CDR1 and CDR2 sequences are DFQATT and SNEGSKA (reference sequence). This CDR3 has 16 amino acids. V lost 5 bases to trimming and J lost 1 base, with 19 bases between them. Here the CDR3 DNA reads TGCAGTGCTCAGCAGTCATCGGGACGGGGCACAGATACGCAGTATTTT. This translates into CSAQQSSGRGTDTQYF.

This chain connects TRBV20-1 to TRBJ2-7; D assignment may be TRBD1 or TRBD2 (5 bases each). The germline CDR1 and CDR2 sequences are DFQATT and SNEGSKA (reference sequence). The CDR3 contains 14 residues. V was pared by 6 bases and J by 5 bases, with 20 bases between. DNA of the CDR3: TGCAGTGCATCCGGCACTGATGGGGACGACGAGCAGTACTTC. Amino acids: CSASGTDGDDEQYF.

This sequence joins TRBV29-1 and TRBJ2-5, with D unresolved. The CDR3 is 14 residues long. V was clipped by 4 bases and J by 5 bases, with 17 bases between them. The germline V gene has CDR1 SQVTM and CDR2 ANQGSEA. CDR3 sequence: CSVGVSPDTETQYF. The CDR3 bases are TGCAGCGTTGGGGTCAGCCCCGATACGGAGACCCAGTACTTC. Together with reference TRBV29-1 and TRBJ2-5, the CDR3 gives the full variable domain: SAVISQKPSRDICQRGTSLTIQCQVDSQVTMMFWYRQQPGQSLTLIATANQGSEATYESGFVIDKFPISRPNLTFSTLTVSNMSPEDSSIYLCSVGVSPDTETQYFGPGTRLLVL.